This T cell receptor (beta chain) was retrieved from a study of shared clonotypes between healthy human individuals. The study, taken as a whole, reports: Naive subsets generally exceeded memory subsets in estimated richness.

Concerning this clone itself: Its specificity is not known.

At deep level, the assay was performed. The assay was immunoSEQ multiplex PCR, and TCRdb's table has in-frame clones only and misses some. The sample holds 730,000 or so clones, 72% seen once. Deletions cut 0 bases from V and 5 bases from J, with 10 bases between. Germline V gene data show CDR1 as SGHDT and CDR2 as YYEEEE. The CDR3 consists of 14 residues. The chain joins TRBV5-6 to TRBJ2-3; D is unclear. The sequenced sample consisted of memory CD4+ T cells sorted from blood. Indicated subset: CD45RA-negative fraction. This sequence was found in a woman under 40 in good health. The CDR3 sequence is CASSLESVRDTQYF. CDR3 coding DNA: TGTGCCAGCAGCTTGGAATCAGTCAGAGATACGCAGTATTTT.